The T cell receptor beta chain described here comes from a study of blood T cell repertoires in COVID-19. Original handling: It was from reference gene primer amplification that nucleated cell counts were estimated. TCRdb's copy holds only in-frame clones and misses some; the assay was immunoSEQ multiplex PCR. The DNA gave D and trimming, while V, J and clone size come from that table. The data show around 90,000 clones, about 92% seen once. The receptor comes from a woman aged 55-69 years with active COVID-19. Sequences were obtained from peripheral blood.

CDR3 amino acids: CASSQDRWAGTEAFF. CDR3 nucleotide sequence: TGCGCCAGCAGCCAAGATAGGTGGGCAGGTACTGAAGCTTTCTTT. The V and J genes are TRBV4-3 and TRBJ1-1; D gene unclear. Germline V gene lookup returns CDR1 LGHNA and CDR2 YSLEER. This CDR3 has 15 residues. Trimming cost V 0 bases and J 5 bases, with 13 bases left between them.